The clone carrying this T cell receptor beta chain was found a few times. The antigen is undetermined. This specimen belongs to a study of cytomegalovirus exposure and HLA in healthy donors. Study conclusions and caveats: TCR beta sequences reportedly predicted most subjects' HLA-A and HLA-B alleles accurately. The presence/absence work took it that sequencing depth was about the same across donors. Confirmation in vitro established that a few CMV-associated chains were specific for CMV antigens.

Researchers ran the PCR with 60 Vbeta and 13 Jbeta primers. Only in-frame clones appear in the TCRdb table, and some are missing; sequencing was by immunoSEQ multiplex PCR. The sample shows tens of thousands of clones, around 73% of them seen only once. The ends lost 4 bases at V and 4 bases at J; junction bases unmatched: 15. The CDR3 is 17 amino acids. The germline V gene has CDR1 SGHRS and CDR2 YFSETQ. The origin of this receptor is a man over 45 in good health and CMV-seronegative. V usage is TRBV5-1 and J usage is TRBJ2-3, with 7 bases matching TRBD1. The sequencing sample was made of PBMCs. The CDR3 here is CASSLNPMTGNPDTQYF. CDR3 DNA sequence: TGCGCCAGCAGCCTAAACCCCATGACAGGGAACCCAGATACGCAGTATTTT.